Presented here are 23 T cell receptor beta chains from one specimen sequenced in a study of T cells in localized non-small cell lung cancer. Sequenced by immunoSEQ multiplex PCR; TCRdb stores in-frame clones only, minus some. The sample consists of about 59,000 clones, around 90% of them appearing once. The source material was peripheral blood, sampled before any cancer treatment. The source of these receptors is a woman between 35 and 70 years old with stage I lung adenocarcinoma.

The chain couples TRBV4-2 to TRBJ2-3; TRBD2 matches 13 bases. The germline gives CDR1 LGHNA, CDR2 YNFKEQ. V shed 3 bases and J 7 bases; nucleotides not matched to a gene: 7. The CDR3 runs to 16 residues. This CDR3 reads CASSQGLAGFQYTQYF. As DNA, the CDR3 is TGTGCCAGCAGCCAGGGACTAGCGGGATTTCAATATACGCAGTATTTT.

The chain uses TRBV6-6 and TRBJ1-2, with 7 bases aligning to TRBD1. Germline CDR1 is MNHNY and CDR2 is SVGAGI (reference sequence). Trimming took 4 bases from V and 0 from J; bases not matched to a gene: 2. This CDR3 comprises 14 residues. The CDR3 DNA reads TGTGCCAGCAGTTGGGACAGCTCTAACTATGGCTACACCTTC. As protein: CASSWDSSNYGYTF.

This rearrangement joins TRBV6-6 to TRBJ1-5; D not resolved. The V and J ends lost 2 bases and 0 bases respectively, with 8 bases between them. CDR3 size: 15 residues. CDR1 MNHNY and CDR2 SVGAGI come from the germline V gene (reference sequence). CDR3 in DNA: TGTGCCAGCAGTTACACTCACGGTAGCAATCAGCCCCAGCATTTT. Translating it yields CASSYTHGSNQPQHF.

This sequence joins TRBV4-3 and TRBJ2-3; D not resolved. Trimming pared 1 base from V and 10 bases from J, leaving 18 bases between. Looked up from germline, CDR1 is LGHNA and CDR2 is YSLEER. The CDR3 covers 15 residues. As DNA, the CDR3 is TGCGCCAGCAGCCAAGCCGAAAACCCTAGGATGGCGCAGTATTTT. Translation gives CASSQAENPRMAQYF.

J is TRBJ1-1 and V is TRBV7-9; 7 bases map to TRBD1. The junction had 2 bases not matched to a gene; V was cut back by 3 bases and J by 1 base. Per germline, CDR1 SEHNR and CDR2 FQNEAQ (reference sequence). There are 14 residues in the CDR3. CDR3 residues: CASSFKGANTEAFF. In DNA form, the CDR3 reads TGTGCCAGCAGCTTCAAGGGGGCGAACACTGAAGCTTTCTTT.

The V call is TRBV6-5, the J call TRBJ2-7, with 8 nucleotides matching TRBD2. The germline gives CDR1 MNHEY, CDR2 SVGAGI. The junction had 6 bases not matched to a gene; V was cut back by 2 bases and J by 3 bases. The CDR3 consists of 15 residues. CDR3 nucleotides: TGTGCCAGCAGTTACGATGGTGCGGGGGGCTACGAGCAGTACTTC. This codes for CASSYDGAGGYEQYF.

V and J are TRBV15 and TRBJ2-6, with 8 bases fitting TRBD1. Trimming took 3 bases from V and 2 from J; bases not matched to a gene: 6. The CDR3 runs to 17 residues. Germline V lookup: CDR1 LNHNV, CDR2 YYDKDF (reference sequence). CDR3 DNA: TGTGCCACCAGCAGGCTCGCAGGGGGCACTGGGGCCAACGTCCTGACTTTC. This translates into CATSRLAGGTGANVLTF.

The chain joins TRBV7-2 to TRBJ2-2; D gene uncertain. The CDR3 spans 12 residues. Per the germline V gene, CDR1 is SGHTA and CDR2 is FQGNSA. The ends were cut back, 4 bases at V and 6 bases at J, with 6 bases in the middle. The CDR3 nucleotides read TGTGCCAGCAGCTCCCCGGCCGGGGAGCTGTTTTTT. It encodes CASSSPAGELFF.

The rearrangement joins TRBV5-1 to TRBJ2-7; D assignment may be TRBD1 or TRBD2 (5 bases each). Germline V gene sequence: CDR1 SGHRS, CDR2 YFSETQ. V was cut by 0 bases and J by 2 bases, with 12 bases left in between. The CDR3 has 15 residues. The CDR3 protein is CASSLAGQGAYEQYF. As DNA, the CDR3 is TGCGCCAGCAGCTTGGCGGGGCAGGGAGCCTACGAGCAGTACTTC.

The chain couples TRBV27 to TRBJ2-3; TRBD2 agrees at 11 bases. The V gene's germline CDR1 is MNHEY and CDR2 SMNVEV (reference sequence). CDR3 length: 19 amino acids. Losses at the gene ends were 4 bases for V and 2 bases for J; bases not matched to a gene: 14. CDR3 sequence (DNA): TGTGCCAGCAGTTATAGTCGGCTAGCGGGAGGTCTTCCCACAGATACGCAGTATTTT. This sequence encodes CASSYSRLAGGLPTDTQYF.

This clone was observed a handful of times. The V gene is TRBV7-8, the J gene TRBJ2-2, with TRBD2 identical over 9 bases. The germline CDR1 and CDR2 sequences are SGHVS and FQNEAQ. Trimming took 2 bases from V and 1 from J; bases not matched to a gene: 2. The CDR3 covers 16 residues. CDR3 amino acids: CASSLRTSVNTGELFF. The CDR3 DNA is TGTGCCAGCAGCTTAAGGACTAGCGTGAACACCGGGGAGCTGTTTTTT.

This clone was detected once. V and J are TRBV10-3 and TRBJ1-1; TRBD1 matches 8 bases. CDR3 size: 17 residues. Unmatched junction bases numbered 10, after V lost 3 bases and J lost 1 base. Germline loops: CDR1 ENHRY, CDR2 SYGVKD. CDR3 nucleotides: TGTGCCATCAGTGACAGGGGCAGGGGGCACGGGAACACTGAAGCTTTCTTT. Amino acid sequence: CAISDRGRGHGNTEAFF.

The chain carries TRBV11-2 and TRBJ2-3, with 9 bases fitting TRBD1. Germline CDR1 is SGHAT and CDR2 is FQNNGV. This CDR3 contains 16 residues. The V and J ends lost 0 bases and 1 base, in that order; junction bases with no gene match: 2. This CDR3 reads CASSLDTGGGTDTQYF. The CDR3 region has the DNA TGTGCCAGCAGCTTAGATACAGGGGGCGGCACAGATACGCAGTATTTT. The full variable domain, with the rest looked up from reference TRBV11-2 and TRBJ2-3, is EAGVAQSPRYKIIEKRQSVAFWCNPISGHATLYWYQQILGQGPKLLIQFQNNGVVDDSQLPKDRFSAERLKGVDSTLKIQPAKLEDSAVYLCASSLDTGGGTDTQYFGPGTRLTVL.

V gene TRBV11-2 combines with J gene TRBJ1-1; D is perhaps TRBD1 (6 bases). V was trimmed by 1 base and J by 5 bases, leaving 14 bases between them. Per the germline V gene, CDR1 is SGHAT and CDR2 is FQNNGV. CDR3 length: 15 amino acids. The CDR3 loop reads CASSLATGGRTEAFF. As DNA, the CDR3 is TGTGCCAGCAGCTTAGCGACAGGAGGGAGGACTGAAGCTTTCTTT.

This clone was seen just once. V gene TRBV7-2 combines with J gene TRBJ1-5; possibly TRBD1 for D (6 bases). This CDR3 region has 14 residues. V was cut by 5 bases and J by 2 bases, with 10 bases left in between. Germline CDR1 and CDR2: SGHTA and FQGNSA. CDR3 region: CASSRDNGNQPQHF. The CDR3 DNA follows: TGTGCCAGCAGCCGGGACAATGGCAATCAGCCCCAGCATTTT.

The chain employs TRBV15 and TRBJ1-1, with D perhaps TRBD1 (6 bases). Germline CDR1 reads LNHNV; CDR2 reads YYDKDF (reference sequence). V was shortened by 0 bases and J by 5 bases, with 13 bases between the two germline ends. This CDR3 is built from 15 residues. The CDR3, as DNA: TGTGCCACCAGCAGAGAACCAGGGCAGGGGACTGAAGCTTTCTTT. Protein: CATSREPGQGTEAFF.

On this clone: The junction departs from the called germline gene at one end, perhaps through a read error. The chain has TRBV19 and TRBJ1-1; perhaps TRBD1 as D (5 bases). The CDR3 consists of 15 residues. Germline V gene lookup returns CDR1 LNHDA and CDR2 SQIVND (reference sequence). CDR3 coding DNA: TGTGCCAGTAGTATTTACAGGAGCGGGAACATTGAAGCTTTCTTT. Its translation is CASSIYRSGNIEAFF.

CDR3 protein: CASSPPAGVPYNEQFF. CDR3 nucleotides: TGTGCCAGCTCACCTCCTGCGGGAGTTCCCTACAATGAGCAGTTCTTC. The chain couples TRBV18 to TRBJ2-1; 7 positions agree with TRBD2. V lost 3 bases and J lost 2; bases outside the gene matches: 7. The CDR3 totals 16 residues. The germline CDR1 and CDR2 sequences are KGHSH and LQKENI.

The chain employs TRBV5-1 and TRBJ1-2; D is undetermined. The CDR3 is made up of 12 amino acids. The germline V gene encodes CDR1 SGHRS and CDR2 YFSETQ. V was shortened by 0 bases and J by 6 bases, with 6 bases between the two germline ends. CDR3 bases: TGCGCCAGCAGCTTGGCCGGAGATGGCTACACCTTC. Translation: CASSLAGDGYTF.

The chain joins TRBV6-5 to TRBJ1-1, with TRBD1 as a possible D gene (6 bases). V lost 10 bases and J lost 10, with 22 bases in between. Per germline, CDR1 MNHEY and CDR2 SVGAGI. CDR3 size: 13 residues. The CDR3 sequence is CATTEQGYARAFF. The DNA for the CDR3 is TGTGCCACCACCGAACAGGGTTATGCGAGAGCTTTCTTT.

V usage is TRBV13 and J usage is TRBJ2-5, with a possible D match to TRBD1 (5 bases). This CDR3 region has 15 residues. V was shortened by 3 bases and J by 4 bases, with 15 bases between the two germline ends. Germline V CDR1 and CDR2: PRHDT, FYEKMQ (reference sequence). The CDR3 here is CASSFTPQGGETQYF. The CDR3 nucleotides are TGTGCCAGCAGCTTCACCCCTCAGGGCGGAGAGACCCAGTACTTC.

The rearrangement joins TRBV5-8 to TRBJ2-3; D uncertain. The CDR3 spans 12 residues. Germline V lookup: CDR1 SGHTS, CDR2 YDEGEE. V was pared by 4 bases and J by 2 bases, with 5 bases between. CDR3 amino acids: CASSAYTDTQYF. In DNA, the CDR3 is TGTGCCAGCAGCGCCTACACAGATACGCAGTATTTT. The full variable domain, in which reference TRBV5-8 and TRBJ2-3 provide the parts outside the CDR3, is EAGVTQSPTHLIKTRGQQATLRCSPISGHTSVYWYQQALGLGLQFLLWYDEGEERNRGNFPPRFSGRQFPNYSSELNVNALELEDSALYLCASSAYTDTQYFGPGTRLTVL.

V usage is TRBV6-1 and J usage is TRBJ2-1, with unresolved D. V was cut by 0 bases and J by 4 bases, with 10 bases left in between. This CDR3 region has 15 residues. The germline V gene has CDR1 MNHNS and CDR2 SASEGT. The DNA of the CDR3 is TGTGCCAGCAGTGAAGCGGTTCCCAGGTACAATGAGCAGTTCTTC. It yields the protein CASSEAVPRYNEQFF.